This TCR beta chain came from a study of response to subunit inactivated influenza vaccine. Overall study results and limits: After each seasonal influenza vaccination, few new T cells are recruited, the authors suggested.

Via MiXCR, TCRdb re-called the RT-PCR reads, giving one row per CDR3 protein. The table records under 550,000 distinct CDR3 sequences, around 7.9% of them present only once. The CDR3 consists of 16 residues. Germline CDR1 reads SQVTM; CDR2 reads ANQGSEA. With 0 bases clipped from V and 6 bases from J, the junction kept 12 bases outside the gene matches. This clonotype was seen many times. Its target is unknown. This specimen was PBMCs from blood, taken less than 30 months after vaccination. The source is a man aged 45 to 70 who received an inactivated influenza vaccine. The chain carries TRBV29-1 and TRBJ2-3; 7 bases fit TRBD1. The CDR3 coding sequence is TGCAGCGTTGAAGATCCGAGGGGGCGAGGATTGGATACGCAGTATTTT. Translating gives CSVEDPRGRGLDTQYF.